One sample yielded the 30 T cell receptor beta chains listed below, sequenced in a study of blood T cell repertoires in COVID-19 (dated by TCRdb to between 2020 and 2021). The receptor library was made with the immunoSEQ multiplex PCR assay. TCRdb re-hosts the immuneACCESS table, in-frame sequences only. Its copies lack some clones; in the studies checked, an unresolved V gene accounts for under half of them, and the cause for the rest is not known. The sample has some 94,000 clones on record, around 87% of them singletons. The top ten clonotypes cover 15% of the sample. Material for sequencing was peripheral blood. These receptors were taken from a human donor in a cohort sampled during active COVID-19.

The rearrangement joins TRBV3-1 (or the pseudogene TRBV3-2) to TRBJ1-4; possible D gene TRBD1, 6 bases. This CDR3 has 15 residues. The ends were cut back, 4 bases at V and 4 bases at J, with 13 bases in the middle. Germline V gene data show CDR1 as LGHDT and CDR2 as YNNKEL (reference sequence). The CDR3 region is CASSRGTNNNEKLFF. The DNA of the CDR3 is TGTGCCAGCAGCCGAGGGACAAACAATAATGAAAAACTGTTTTTT.

V is TRBV10-3 and J is TRBJ1-5; a possible D gene is TRBD1 (5 bases). The CDR3 sequence is 11 residues long. CDR1 is ENHRY, CDR2 SYGVKD, per germline. The V gene lost 9 bases and the J gene lost 16 bases, with 19 bases spanning the gap. CDR3 coding DNA: TGTGCCATGGGGGGGGTTGTATCTTTCCATTTT. The encoded protein is CAMGGVVSFHF.

This chain links TRBV18 with TRBJ2-2, with a tentative D call TRBD1 (6 bases). V gave up 5 bases and J gave up 1 base, with 8 bases separating them. This CDR3 has 14 amino acids. Germline V CDR1 and CDR2: KGHSH, LQKENI. CDR3 in amino acids: CASSTGQNTGELFF. The CDR3 bases are TGTGCCAGCTCAACGGGACAGAACACCGGGGAGCTGTTTTTT.

The chain couples TRBV6-2 or TRBV6-3 to TRBJ1-2; 9 bases are shared with TRBD1. The ends lost 2 bases at V and 8 bases at J; junction bases unmatched: 9. CDR1 is MNHEY, CDR2 SVGEGT, per germline. The CDR3 runs to 15 residues. CDR3 loop: CASSYRGQGLRGYTF. The CDR3, as DNA: TGTGCCAGCAGTTACCGGGGACAGGGCCTCCGGGGCTACACCTTC.

The rearrangement joins TRBV10-1 to TRBJ2-5, with D possibly TRBD2 on 6 matching bases. CDR3 length: 13 amino acids. Germline V gene lookup returns CDR1 WNHNN and CDR2 SYGVQD (reference sequence). V was pared by 3 bases and J by 3 bases, with 8 bases between. The CDR3 here is CASSDGGEETQYF. The CDR3 DNA is TGCGCCAGCAGTGACGGAGGGGAAGAGACCCAGTACTTC.

This clone turned up a few times. The J gene is TRBJ1-2, the V gene TRBV10-3, with D tentatively TRBD1 (5 bases). This CDR3 spans 15 amino acids. Trimming removed 4 bases at V and 3 bases at J, with 15 bases between. CDR1 is ENHRY and CDR2 is SYGVKD in the germline V gene. The CDR3 is CAISGPWGPDYGYTF. The CDR3 region has the DNA TGTGCCATCAGTGGACCATGGGGCCCCGACTATGGCTACACCTTC.

This chain joins TRBV12-3 or TRBV12-4 and TRBJ1-1; D remains unclear. V was cut by 3 bases and J by 1 base, with 6 bases left in between. The CDR3 is made up of 13 amino acids. The CDR3 protein is CASSFAENTEAFF. In nucleotides, the CDR3 is TGTGCCAGCAGTTTCGCAGAGAACACTGAAGCTTTCTTT.

CDR3: CASSQEGGGGGGYTF. The DNA of the CDR3 is TGCGCCAGCAGCCAAGAAGGAGGGGGCGGTGGTGGCTACACCTTC. V usage is TRBV4-1 and J usage is TRBJ1-2, with TRBD1 matching 7 bases. CDR3 size: 15 residues. V was pared by 0 bases and J by 7 bases, with 8 bases of the junction left unmatched. The V gene's germline CDR1 is MGHRA and CDR2 YSYEKL.

V gene TRBV10-3 combines with J gene TRBJ1-2; D perhaps matches TRBD1 (5 bases). There are 16 residues in the CDR3. V shed 2 bases and J shed 3 bases, with 16 bases lying between them. Germline values: CDR1 ENHRY, CDR2 SYGVKD. The CDR3 DNA reads as TGTGCCATCAGTGAGGGAGGCGGGGGGGAGGACTATGGCTACACCTTC. Amino acids: CAISEGGGGEDYGYTF.

This chain uses TRBV7-8 with TRBJ2-3; TRBD2 matches 8 bases. V was clipped by 2 bases and J by 7 bases; unmatched bases: 2. Germline CDR1 reads SGHVS; CDR2 reads FQNEAQ. The CDR3 sequence is 13 residues long. This CDR3 is CASSLPGGHTQYF. CDR3 nucleotides: TGTGCCAGCAGCTTACCGGGAGGGCATACGCAGTATTTT.

The CDR3 DNA reads TGTGCCAGCAGTACCCCACAGGGGGGCCCCAGCTCCTACGAGCAGTACTTC. Its translation is CASSTPQGGPSSYEQYF. This chain links TRBV28 with TRBJ2-7, with 8 bases lining up with TRBD1. The CDR3 sequence is 17 residues long. Germline CDR1 is MDHEN and CDR2 is SYDVKM. The V segment lost 5 bases and the J segment 0 bases; nucleotides outside the gene matches: 12.

The chain couples TRBV13 to TRBJ2-5, with TRBD1 matching 7 bases. CDR1 is PRHDT, CDR2 FYEKMQ, per germline (reference sequence). With V trimmed by 5 bases and J by 11 bases, 14 bases remained unmatched. This CDR3 is 14 amino acids long. This chain's CDR3 is CASSQERDSGQQYF. The DNA for the CDR3 is TGTGCCAGCAGCCAAGAGAGGGACAGCGGACAGCAGTACTTC.

This clone was detected once. A junction boundary mismatches the germline segment, possibly from a read error. The chain couples TRBV5-5 to TRBJ2-1; D possibly corresponds to TRBD2 (6 bases). The germline V gene encodes CDR1 SGHKS and CDR2 YYEKEE (reference sequence). The CDR3 is made up of 10 amino acids. CDR3 nucleotides: TGCGGGAGCTCCTACAATGAGCAGTTCTTC. It yields the protein CGSSYNEQFF.

The chain combines TRBV2 with TRBJ2-3; D possibly corresponds to TRBD1 (6 bases). Trimming removed 2 bases at V and 0 bases at J, with 12 bases between. The CDR3 covers 16 residues. The germline V gene encodes CDR1 SNHLY and CDR2 FYNNEI. The CDR3 region is CASSEPWTASTDTQYF. The CDR3 DNA follows: TGTGCCAGCAGTGAACCCTGGACAGCTAGCACAGATACGCAGTATTTT.

The chain combines TRBV19 with TRBJ2-7, with 11 bases aligning to TRBD1. The V gene's germline CDR1 is LNHDA and CDR2 SQIVND (reference sequence). This CDR3 contains 15 residues. The ends lost 5 bases at V and 2 bases at J; junction bases unmatched: 5. The CDR3 sequence is CASSVGTGGTYEQYF. For the CDR3, the DNA is TGTGCCAGTAGTGTAGGGACAGGGGGAACCTACGAGCAGTACTTC.

The gene calls are TRBV6-5 and TRBJ1-1; D is uncertain. The CDR3 covers 14 residues. In germline, CDR1 is MNHEY, CDR2 SVGAGI. With 6 bases removed from V and 0 bases from J, the gap between germline ends came to 11 bases. The CDR3 DNA is TGTGCCAGCAGGGCAGAACCGATGAACACTGAAGCTTTCTTT. Translated: CASRAEPMNTEAFF.

V and J are TRBV6-1 and TRBJ1-2; the match to TRBD1 covers 7 bases. CDR1 and CDR2 from the germline V gene are MNHNS and SASEGT. V was clipped by 1 base and J by 4 bases; unmatched bases: 3. The CDR3 totals 14 residues. In DNA form, the CDR3 reads TGTGCCAGCAGTGAAGGACAGGGCCTCTATGGCTACACCTTC. Translated: CASSEGQGLYGYTF.

The rearrangement links TRBV13 to TRBJ1-2, with D possibly matching TRBD1 (6 bases). The CDR3 covers 14 residues. The ends were cut back, 2 bases at V and 10 bases at J, with 17 bases in the middle. Germline V CDR1 and CDR2: PRHDT, FYEKMQ (reference sequence). The CDR3 region is CASSLTGHWTDYTF. In DNA, the CDR3 is TGTGCCAGCAGCTTAACCGGACATTGGACAGACTACACCTTC.

This chain joins TRBV5-1 and TRBJ1-2; unclear D gene. V was pared by 1 base and J by 0 bases, with 4 bases between. Germline-derived CDR1 and CDR2 are SGHRS and YFSETQ. There are 13 residues in the CDR3. The DNA for the CDR3 is TGCGCCAGCAGCTTGACGGCTAACTATGGCTACACCTTC. Amino acids: CASSLTANYGYTF.

This clone has a handful of counts. This chain joins TRBV6-2 or TRBV6-3 and TRBJ2-7; unclear D gene. This CDR3 has 14 amino acids. Germline V gene sequence: CDR1 MNHEY, CDR2 SVGEGT. V was clipped by 0 bases and J by 7 bases, with 13 bases between them. Here the CDR3 reads CASSYSLDLLEQYF. In DNA, the CDR3 is TGTGCCAGCAGTTACTCGTTGGATCTACTAGAGCAGTACTTC.

For this clone: Other DNA sequences within the sample encode an identical CDR3. The rearrangement uses TRBV5-1 and TRBJ2-7; TRBD2 aligns across 12 bases. V gave up 0 bases and J gave up 3 bases; unmatched junction bases: 1. The CDR3 contains 15 residues. Germline-derived CDR1 and CDR2 are SGHRS and YFSETQ. The CDR3 DNA reads TGCGCCAGCAGCTTGGCTAGCGGGGGGGTCTACGAGCAGTACTTC. The encoded protein is CASSLASGGVYEQYF.

The chain employs TRBV28 and TRBJ2-3, with D perhaps matching TRBD2 (5 bases). V lost 7 bases, J lost 2 bases, and 13 bases lay in between. The CDR3 totals 14 residues. Germline V lookup: CDR1 MDHEN, CDR2 SYDVKM. The CDR3 loop reads CASNPPGNTDTQYF. The CDR3 nucleotides are TGTGCCAGCAACCCCCCCGGGAACACAGATACGCAGTATTTT.

The chain uses TRBV2 and TRBJ1-1, with D possibly matching TRBD1 (6 bases). Germline CDR1 reads SNHLY; CDR2 reads FYNNEI. The CDR3 runs 12 residues. V shed 10 bases and J shed 6 bases, with 15 bases lying between them. CDR3 coding DNA: TGTGCCACCTCAAGGGGGTTACCTGAAGCTTTCTTT. This encodes CATSRGLPEAFF.

The chain employs TRBV19 and TRBJ1-4, with 9 bases matching TRBD1. Germline CDR1 is LNHDA and CDR2 is SQIVND (reference sequence). After removal of 5 bases from V and 8 bases from J, the junction contained 6 bases not matched to a gene. There are 14 residues in the CDR3. CDR3 protein: CASSVQGANEKLFF. CDR3 coding DNA: TGTGCCAGTAGTGTACAGGGGGCGAACGAAAAACTGTTTTTT.

This clone was seen a handful of times. The chain combines TRBV30 with TRBJ1-6, with a possible D match to TRBD1 (5 bases). This CDR3 comprises 15 residues. The V end lost 3 bases, the J end lost 3 bases, and 12 bases lay between the germline ends. The germline CDR1 and CDR2 sequences are GTSNPN and SVGIG (reference sequence). CDR3 region: CAWSRGDLYNSPLHF. The CDR3, as DNA: TGTGCCTGGAGCCGGGGGGACCTCTATAATTCACCCCTCCACTTT.

The chain recombines TRBV11-3 with TRBJ2-6; no reliable D call. Germline V lookup: CDR1 SGHNT, CDR2 YENEEA. The CDR3 spans 17 residues. V lost 1 base and J 4 bases, leaving 14 bases between the germline ends. The CDR3 reads CASSLGPLQNGANVLTF. The CDR3 DNA is TGTGCCAGCAGCTTAGGGCCGCTACAGAACGGGGCCAACGTCCTGACTTTC.

The V and J genes are TRBV4-3 and TRBJ2-1; D may be TRBD2 (7 bases). Germline-derived CDR1 and CDR2 are LGHNA and YSLEER. This CDR3 has 18 residues. The germline V and J ends were trimmed by 0 bases and 3 bases, with 18 bases remaining between them. DNA of the CDR3: TGCGCCAGCAGCCAAGATTCTATAGGGGGAGGGCTCTACAATGAGCAGTTCTTC. Encoded protein: CASSQDSIGGGLYNEQFF.

This clone was seen only once. This chain links TRBV5-4 with TRBJ2-2, with 7 bases that match TRBD1. The CDR3 runs 15 residues. Germline V CDR1 and CDR2: SGHNT, YYREEE (reference sequence). Trimming took 0 bases from V and 4 from J; bases not matched to a gene: 3. The CDR3 loop reads CASSLAGQSTGELFF. The DNA for the CDR3 is TGTGCCAGCAGCTTGGCGGGACAGTCCACCGGGGAGCTGTTTTTT.

This clone came up a few times. The genes are TRBV9 and TRBJ2-2; 14 bases fit TRBD2. This CDR3 is 15 amino acids long. Germline V lookup: CDR1 SGDLS, CDR2 YYNGEE. With V trimmed by 4 bases and J by 7 bases, 3 bases remained unmatched. DNA for the CDR3: TGTGCCAGCAGCCGGGGACTAGCGGGAGACGGGGAGCTGTTTTTT. This encodes CASSRGLAGDGELFF.

The rearrangement joins TRBV29-1 to TRBJ1-2; no clear D. Germline V CDR1 and CDR2: SQVTM, ANQGSEA. The CDR3 is 10 residues long. Trimming shortened V by 5 bases and J by 6 bases, and 7 bases separated the two germline ends. CDR3 region: CSVWEDGYTF. The CDR3 coding sequence is TGCAGCGTTTGGGAGGATGGCTACACCTTC. Full variable domain (remainder filled in from reference TRBV29-1 and TRBJ1-2): SAVISQKPSRDICQRGTSLTIQCQVDSQVTMMFWYRQQPGQSLTLIATANQGSEATYESGFVIDKFPISRPNLTFSTLTVSNMSPEDSSIYLCSVWEDGYTFGSGTRLTVV.